This T cell receptor (beta chain) stems from a study of circulating CD8 cells and anti-PD-1 response in melanoma. From live CD3+CD8+TCRalphabeta+ cells, four PD-1 and/or TIGIT subsets were sorted. The QIAseq Immune Repertoire TCR panel built the libraries from roughly 16 ng of total RNA. MiXCR, applied by TCRdb to the reads, yields one record per CDR3 protein. The sample lists some 2,000 distinct CDR3 sequences; 6.3% were seen once. This clonotype is categorized as medium-sized. The sequence was obtained from a human donor with melanoma. The sequences come from CD8+ T cells from PBMCs, collected at baseline or after one month of anti-PD-1 therapy (not recorded which).

The CDR3 bases are TGCGCCAGCAGCCAAGATTTAGGGGTGAACACTGAAGCTTTCTTT. This encodes CASSQDLGVNTEAFF. The chain couples TRBV4-1 to TRBJ1-1; D is perhaps TRBD1 (5 bases). V was shortened by 0 bases and J by 0 bases, with 8 bases between the two germline ends. The length of the CDR3 is 15 residues. CDR1 is MGHRA, CDR2 YSYEKL, per germline.